Given below is one T cell receptor beta chain in context. Its antigen is undetermined. Authors' methods: ImmunoSEQ yielded junction-only sequences lacking quality scores, so filtering differed. Sequencing was performed with immunoSEQ multiplex PCR; in TCRdb, only in-frame clones are kept and a portion is missing. The V and J calls and clone size were taken over from that table, and D and trimming were inferred from the DNA. The sample contains hundreds of thousands of clones, about 96% of which appear only once. The data stem from a study of shared clonotypes between healthy human individuals. Overall study context: Per-donor plates numbered three CD4 naive, three CD4 memory, two CD8 naive and one CD8 memory. Study conclusions and caveats: Against clonotypes common to all four donors, non-shared ones had lower generation probabilities. Genetic and exposure-history diversity was limited by the small donor number.

Terminally differentiated effector memory CD45RA+ cells were excluded by CCR7 positive selection of CD45RO-negative cells. Germline V lookup: CDR1 SEHNR, CDR2 FQNEAQ (reference sequence). V lost 5 bases and J lost 4; bases outside the gene matches: 2. This CDR3 comprises 12 residues. Sequenced material: naive CD8+ T cells sorted from blood. The chain joins TRBV7-9 to TRBJ2-7; 7 nucleotides align to TRBD2. This TCR derives from a woman aged 25-40 years in good health. As DNA, the CDR3 is TGTGCCAGCAGCCCTAGCGGATACGAGCAGTACTTC. It codes for CASSPSGYEQYF. Full variable domain (outside the CDR3, taken from reference TRBV7-9 and TRBJ2-7): DTGVSQNPRHKITKRGQNVTFRCDPISEHNRLYWYRQTLGQGPEFLTYFQNEAQLEKSRLLSDRFSAERPKGSFSTLEIQRTEQGDSAMYLCASSPSGYEQYFGPGTRLTVT.